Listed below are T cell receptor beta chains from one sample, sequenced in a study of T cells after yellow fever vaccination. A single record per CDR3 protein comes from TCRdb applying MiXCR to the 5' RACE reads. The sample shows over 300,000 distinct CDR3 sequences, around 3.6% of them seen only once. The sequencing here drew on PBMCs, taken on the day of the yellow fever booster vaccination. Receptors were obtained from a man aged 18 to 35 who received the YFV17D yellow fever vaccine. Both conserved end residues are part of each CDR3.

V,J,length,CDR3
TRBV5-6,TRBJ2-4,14,CASTPLGGENIQYF
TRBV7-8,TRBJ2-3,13,CASSARGTGTQNF
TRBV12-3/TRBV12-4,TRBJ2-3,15,CASSPGVTGPDTQYF
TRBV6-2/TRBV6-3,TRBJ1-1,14,CASSEQGLNTEAFF
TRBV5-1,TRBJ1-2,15,CASSPGQGVDYGYTF
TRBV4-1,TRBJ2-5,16,CASSQVPTGGLETQYF
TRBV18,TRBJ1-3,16,CASSRGTGVSGNTIYF
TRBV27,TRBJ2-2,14,CASSGTRYTGELFF
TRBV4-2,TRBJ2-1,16,CASSQEFTGGYNEQFF
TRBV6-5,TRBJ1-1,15,CASSYSDRINTEAFF
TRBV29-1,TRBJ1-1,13,CSAGLGPFTEAFF
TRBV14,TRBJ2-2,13,CASSQGTAGELFF
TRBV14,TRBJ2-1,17,CASSLRAPGGSYNEQFF
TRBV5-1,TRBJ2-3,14,CASSLDRARDTQYF
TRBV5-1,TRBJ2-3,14,CASRPGTVTDTQYF
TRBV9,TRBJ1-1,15,CASRETGDSYTEAFF
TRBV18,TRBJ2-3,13,CASSRVSTDTQYF
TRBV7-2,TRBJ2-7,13,CASSYDSSYEQYF
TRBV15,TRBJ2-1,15,CATGRGTQLYNEQFF
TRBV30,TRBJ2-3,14,CASTRDRGPDTQYF
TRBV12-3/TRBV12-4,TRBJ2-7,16,CASSLFRQGEGYEQYF